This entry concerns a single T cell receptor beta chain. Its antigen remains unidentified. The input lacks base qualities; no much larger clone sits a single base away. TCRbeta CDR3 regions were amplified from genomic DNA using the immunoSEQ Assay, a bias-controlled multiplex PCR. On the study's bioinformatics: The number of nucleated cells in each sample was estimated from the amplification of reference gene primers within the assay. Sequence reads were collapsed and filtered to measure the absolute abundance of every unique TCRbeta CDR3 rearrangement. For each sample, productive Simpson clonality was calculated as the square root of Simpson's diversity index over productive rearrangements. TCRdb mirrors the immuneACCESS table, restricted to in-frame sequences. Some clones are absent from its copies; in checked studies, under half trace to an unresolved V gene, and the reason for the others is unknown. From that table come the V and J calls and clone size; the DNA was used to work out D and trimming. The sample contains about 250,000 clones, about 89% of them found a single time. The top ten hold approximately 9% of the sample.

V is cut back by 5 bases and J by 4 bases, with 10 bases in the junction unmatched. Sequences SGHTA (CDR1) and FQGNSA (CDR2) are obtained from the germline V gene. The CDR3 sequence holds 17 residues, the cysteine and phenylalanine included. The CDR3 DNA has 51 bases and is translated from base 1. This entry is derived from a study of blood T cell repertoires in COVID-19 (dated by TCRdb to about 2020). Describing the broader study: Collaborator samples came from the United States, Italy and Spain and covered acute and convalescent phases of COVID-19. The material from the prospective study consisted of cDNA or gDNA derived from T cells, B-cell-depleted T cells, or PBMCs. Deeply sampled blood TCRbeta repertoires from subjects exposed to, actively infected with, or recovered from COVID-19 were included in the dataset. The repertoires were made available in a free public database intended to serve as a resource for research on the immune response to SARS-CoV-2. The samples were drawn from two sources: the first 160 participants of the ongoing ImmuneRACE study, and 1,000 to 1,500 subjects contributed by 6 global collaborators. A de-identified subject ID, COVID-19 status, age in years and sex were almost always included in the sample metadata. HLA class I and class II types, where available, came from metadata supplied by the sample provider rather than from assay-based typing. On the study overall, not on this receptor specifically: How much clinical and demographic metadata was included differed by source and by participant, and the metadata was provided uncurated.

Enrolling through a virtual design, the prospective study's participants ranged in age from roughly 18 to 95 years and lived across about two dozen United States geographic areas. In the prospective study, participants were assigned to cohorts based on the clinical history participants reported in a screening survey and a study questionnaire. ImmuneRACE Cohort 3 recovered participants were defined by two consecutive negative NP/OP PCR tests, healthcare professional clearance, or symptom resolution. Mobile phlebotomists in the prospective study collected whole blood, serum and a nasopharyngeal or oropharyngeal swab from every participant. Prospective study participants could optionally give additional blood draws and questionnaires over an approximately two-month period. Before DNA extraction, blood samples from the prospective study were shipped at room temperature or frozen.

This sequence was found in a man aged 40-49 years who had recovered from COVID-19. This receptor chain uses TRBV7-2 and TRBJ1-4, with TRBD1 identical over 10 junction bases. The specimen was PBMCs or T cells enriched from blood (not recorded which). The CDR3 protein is CASSPTGTGVINEKLFF. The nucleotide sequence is TGTGCCAGCAGCCCGACCGGGACAGGGGTGATTAATGAAAAACTGTTTTTT.